Below are 25 T cell receptor beta chains sequenced from a single sample in a study of blood T cell repertoires in COVID-19. Measured with immunoSEQ multiplex PCR; TCRdb has only the in-frame clones, and not every one. This sample yields hundreds of thousands of clones, of which around nine tenths are seen a single time; 2% to 2.5% belongs to the top ten. The sample was peripheral blood. These receptors were collected from a woman aged 40-49 years who had recovered from COVID-19.

The chain is built from TRBV24-1 and TRBJ2-7; D is perhaps TRBD2 (6 bases). Between the trimmed V and J ends, which lost 2 bases and 3 bases, there was a span of 13 bases. Germline-derived CDR1 and CDR2 are KGHDR and SFDVKD. The CDR3 consists of 15 residues. CDR3 sequence (DNA): TGTGCCACCAGTGATTCCCGGACTACCCGCTACGAGCAGTACTTC. Amino acids: CATSDSRTTRYEQYF.

This chain links TRBV27 with TRBJ1-3; the match to TRBD1 covers 7 bases. The CDR3 is 15 amino acids. J was trimmed by 7 bases and V by 4 bases; bases with no gene match: 10. CDR1 and CDR2 (germline): MNHEY, SMNVEV (reference sequence). CDR3 DNA sequence: TGTGCCAGCAGTTCGTCCCGACAGGGTCTTAACACCATATATTTT. Translating gives CASSSSRQGLNTIYF.

This chain connects TRBV19 to TRBJ1-1; TRBD1 aligns across 7 bases. V shed 9 bases, J shed 2 bases, and the junction held 6 bases outside the gene matches. The CDR3 runs 13 residues. Germline V CDR1 and CDR2: LNHDA, SQIVND (reference sequence). The CDR3 DNA follows: TGTGCCAGCGTCCAGGGGGGCAACACTGAAGCTTTCTTT. Amino acid sequence: CASVQGGNTEAFF.

CDR3 in DNA: TGTGCCAGCAGCTCGTTAGCTATTACGGGGGATACGCAGTATTTT. It yields the protein CASSSLAITGDTQYF. This chain connects TRBV5-6 to TRBJ2-3; maybe TRBD2 (5 bases). The V and J ends lost 3 bases and 6 bases respectively, with 17 bases between them. Germline loops: CDR1 SGHDT, CDR2 YYEEEE. The CDR3 consists of 15 residues.

The rearrangement links TRBV25-1 to TRBJ2-7; 7 bases line up with TRBD2. The CDR3 runs 14 residues. The germline CDR1 and CDR2 sequences are MGHDK and SYGVNS. With V trimmed by 8 bases and J by 3 bases, 10 bases remained unmatched. DNA of the CDR3: TGTGCCAGCGGGCCTAGCGGACACCTCTACGAGCAGTACTTC. Its translation: CASGPSGHLYEQYF.

The genes are TRBV7-2 and TRBJ2-7, with TRBD1 as a possible D gene (5 bases). The CDR3 consists of 15 residues. Trimming took 0 bases from V and 6 from J, leaving 15 bases between them. The germline gives CDR1 SGHTA, CDR2 FQGNSA. CDR3 region: CASSLALGVSGEQYF. CDR3 nucleotide sequence: TGTGCCAGCAGCTTAGCGCTAGGGGTATCTGGCGAGCAGTACTTC. Filled out from reference TRBV7-2 and TRBJ2-7, the complete variable domain reads GAGVSQSPSNKVTEKGKDVELRCDPISGHTALYWYRQSLGQGLEFLIYFQGNSAPDKSGLPSDRFSAERTGGSVSTLTIQRTQQEDSAVYLCASSLALGVSGEQYFGPGTRLTVT.

This sequence joins TRBV5-6 and TRBJ1-2; TRBD1 matches at 9 bases. The V gene's germline CDR1 is SGHDT and CDR2 YYEEEE. This CDR3 contains 16 residues. Trimming cost V 5 bases and J 5 bases; bases outside gene matches: 13. The CDR3 region is CASRVDRGSFEYGYTF. CDR3 bases: TGTGCCAGCAGGGTTGACAGGGGGTCTTTTGAGTATGGCTACACCTTC.

The chain employs TRBV27 and TRBJ2-3, with unresolved D. The germline CDR1 and CDR2 sequences are MNHEY and SMNVEV (reference sequence). The V end lost 6 bases, the J end lost 1 base, and 14 bases lay between the germline ends. The CDR3 covers 15 residues. For the CDR3, the DNA is TGTGCCAGCAGCCGGCAGGTTTTTGGCACAGATACGCAGTATTTT. Translated, it gives CASSRQVFGTDTQYF.

The chain joins TRBV11-3 to TRBJ2-1; TRBD2 agrees at 10 bases. V dropped 1 base and J dropped 9; count of bases not matched to a gene: 3. This CDR3 contains 14 residues. Germline CDR1 is SGHNT and CDR2 is YENEEA. The CDR3 here is CASSLGLAGVEQFF. The CDR3 DNA reads as TGTGCCAGCAGCTTAGGTCTAGCGGGAGTTGAGCAGTTCTTC.

This sequence joins TRBV24-1 and TRBJ2-5; maybe TRBD2 (5 bases). This CDR3 is built from 13 residues. With 4 bases removed from V and 9 bases from J, the gap between germline ends came to 14 bases. The germline V gene encodes CDR1 KGHDR and CDR2 SFDVKD. CDR3 residues: CATSELQSGAQYF. As DNA, the CDR3 is TGTGCCACCAGTGAGCTGCAATCCGGGGCCCAGTACTTC.

This chain links TRBV20-1 with TRBJ2-7, with TRBD1 matching 9 bases. V dropped 6 bases and J dropped 7; count of bases not matched to a gene: 4. The V gene's germline CDR1 is DFQATT and CDR2 SNEGSKA (reference sequence). The CDR3 has 11 amino acids. The CDR3 DNA is TGCAGTGCGATCGGGACAGGGGAGCAGTACTTC. It yields the protein CSAIGTGEQYF.

This chain joins TRBV30 and TRBJ1-5; D is undetermined. This CDR3 is built from 13 residues. CDR1 is GTSNPN, CDR2 SVGIG, per germline (reference sequence). Trimming cost V 0 bases and J 5 bases, with 8 bases left between them. The CDR3 DNA follows: TGTGCCTGGAGTGTACGGGTGGATCAGCCCCAGCATTTT. Translating gives CAWSVRVDQPQHF.

The chain carries TRBV18 and TRBJ2-1, with 14 bases lining up with TRBD2. The germline gives CDR1 KGHSH, CDR2 LQKENI. The CDR3 has 16 amino acids. The V and J ends lost 5 bases and 7 bases, in that order; junction bases with no gene match: 7. The CDR3 sequence: CASSTAGLAGANEQFF. The CDR3 DNA sequence: TGTGCCAGCTCAACCGCGGGACTAGCGGGAGCTAATGAGCAGTTCTTC.

This clone came up a few times. The V gene is TRBV6-4, the J gene TRBJ2-3; the match to TRBD2 covers 9 bases. Germline CDR1 and CDR2: MRHNA and SNTAGT. The CDR3 totals 16 residues. V lost 5 bases and J lost 4; bases outside the gene matches: 10. Written as DNA, the CDR3 is TGTGCCAGCAGTAGGATTAGCGGGGGCGGAGCAGATACGCAGTATTTT. Encoded protein: CASSRISGGGADTQYF.

This chain links TRBV6-6 with TRBJ2-1; 9 bases are a match to TRBD1. CDR3 length: 16 amino acids. Looked up from germline, CDR1 is MNHNY and CDR2 is SVGAGI (reference sequence). Germline trimming cut 5 bases from V and 6 bases from J; bases unmatched to any gene: 11. The CDR3 region is CASSRNSGTGINEQFF. In nucleotides, the CDR3 is TGTGCCAGCAGTCGAAATTCGGGGACAGGGATCAATGAGCAGTTCTTC.

The gene calls are TRBV7-2 and TRBJ1-5; no reliable D call. V was shortened by 1 base and J by 2 bases, with 15 bases between the two germline ends. The germline V gene has CDR1 SGHTA and CDR2 FQGNSA. This CDR3 is 17 amino acids long. CDR3 residues: CASSLDRASQGNQPQHF. CDR3 nucleotide sequence: TGTGCCAGCAGCTTAGATAGAGCCTCCCAGGGCAATCAGCCCCAGCATTTT.

V is TRBV6-6 and J is TRBJ2-5; 8 bases match TRBD2. The CDR3 covers 12 residues. V gave up 8 bases and J gave up 5 bases; unmatched junction bases: 4. Germline values: CDR1 MNHNY, CDR2 SVGAGI (reference sequence). The CDR3 nucleotides are TGTGCCAGCGCAAGCGGGAGCGAGACCCAGTACTTC. This gives the protein CASASGSETQYF.

The V and J genes are TRBV6-1 and TRBJ2-5, with D perhaps matching TRBD1 (5 bases). Trimming took 1 base from V and 2 from J, leaving 11 bases between them. This CDR3 comprises 15 residues. CDR1 MNHNS and CDR2 SASEGT come from the germline V gene. DNA for the CDR3: TGTGCCAGCAGTGAAGAGACAGAGAATCAAGAGACCCAGTACTTC. It codes for CASSEETENQETQYF.

The genes are TRBV5-1 and TRBJ2-2; 9 nucleotides line up with TRBD2. This CDR3 comprises 22 residues. V gave up 0 bases and J gave up 0 bases; unmatched junction bases: 18. Germline CDR1 reads SGHRS; CDR2 reads YFSETQ. Here the CDR3 reads CASSLEASGEKYPDANTGELFF. In nucleotides, the CDR3 is TGCGCCAGCAGCTTGGAAGCTAGCGGGGAAAAATACCCCGACGCGAACACCGGGGAGCTGTTTTTT. The full variable domain, rest sourced from reference TRBV5-1 and TRBJ2-2, is KAGVTQTPRYLIKTRGQQVTLSCSPISGHRSVSWYQQTPGQGLQFLFEYFSETQRNKGNFPGRFSGRQFSNSRSEMNVSTLELGDSALYLCASSLEASGEKYPDANTGELFFGEGSRLTVL.

The chain is built from TRBV5-6 and TRBJ1-5; TRBD1 might be the D (5 bases). This CDR3 has 14 residues. Trimming took 5 bases from V and 4 from J, leaving 13 bases between them. Per germline, CDR1 SGHDT and CDR2 YYEEEE. CDR3 region: CASSRGEANQPQHF. DNA for the CDR3: TGTGCCAGCAGTCGGGGGGAAGCGAATCAGCCCCAGCATTTT. The full variable domain, with the rest looked up from reference TRBV5-6 and TRBJ1-5, is DAGVTQSPTHLIKTRGQQVTLRCSPKSGHDTVSWYQQALGQGPQFIFQYYEEEERQRGNFPDRFSGHQFPNYSSELNVNALLLGDSALYLCASSRGEANQPQHFGDGTRLSIL.

The gene calls are TRBV6-2 or TRBV6-3 and TRBJ2-1; the D is unclear. V was trimmed by 2 bases and J by 5 bases, leaving 4 bases between them. CDR1 is MNHEY and CDR2 is SVGEGT in the germline V gene. CDR3 size: 12 residues. For the CDR3, the DNA is TGTGCCAGCAGTTACCCGGACAATGAGCAGTTCTTC. Encoded protein: CASSYPDNEQFF.

The chain joins TRBV19 to TRBJ2-1; D is possibly TRBD1 (5 bases). The CDR3 sequence is 22 residues long. V lost 3 bases to trimming and J lost 4 bases, with 34 bases between them. Germline loops: CDR1 LNHDA, CDR2 SQIVND (reference sequence). DNA of the CDR3: TGTGCCAGTAGTATTCATATCCCTCGACAGCAGAGACGACCAGATAGATACAATGAGCAGTTCTTC. Translation gives CASSIHIPRQQRRPDRYNEQFF.

This clone was detected a few times. The gene calls are TRBV6-5 and TRBJ1-2; D ambiguous. There are 15 residues in the CDR3. Germline V lookup: CDR1 MNHEY, CDR2 SVGAGI. Trimming pared 5 bases from V and 4 bases from J, leaving 17 bases between. CDR3 DNA: TGTGCCAGCAGTCCCGGCGTAGAACAGATCTATGGCTACACCTTC. Protein sequence: CASSPGVEQIYGYTF.

There are a few counts of this clone. The J gene is TRBJ2-7, the V gene TRBV6-6; perhaps TRBD2 as D (6 bases). Germline CDR1 is MNHNY and CDR2 is SVGAGI (reference sequence). The CDR3 covers 14 residues. The germline V and J ends were trimmed by 7 bases and 1 base, with 14 bases remaining between them. CDR3 bases: TGTGCCAGCATCGGGCGGGGTTCATCCTACGAGCAGTACTTC. This codes for CASIGRGSSYEQYF.

This rearrangement joins TRBV7-2 to TRBJ2-2; D is undetermined. Trimming left V 0 bases short and J 6 bases short, with 8 bases between. The germline V gene has CDR1 SGHTA and CDR2 FQGNSA. The length of the CDR3 is 14 residues. CDR3 bases: TGTGCCAGCAGCTTAGCCGGGTTAGCCGGGGAGCTGTTTTTT. Protein sequence: CASSLAGLAGELFF.